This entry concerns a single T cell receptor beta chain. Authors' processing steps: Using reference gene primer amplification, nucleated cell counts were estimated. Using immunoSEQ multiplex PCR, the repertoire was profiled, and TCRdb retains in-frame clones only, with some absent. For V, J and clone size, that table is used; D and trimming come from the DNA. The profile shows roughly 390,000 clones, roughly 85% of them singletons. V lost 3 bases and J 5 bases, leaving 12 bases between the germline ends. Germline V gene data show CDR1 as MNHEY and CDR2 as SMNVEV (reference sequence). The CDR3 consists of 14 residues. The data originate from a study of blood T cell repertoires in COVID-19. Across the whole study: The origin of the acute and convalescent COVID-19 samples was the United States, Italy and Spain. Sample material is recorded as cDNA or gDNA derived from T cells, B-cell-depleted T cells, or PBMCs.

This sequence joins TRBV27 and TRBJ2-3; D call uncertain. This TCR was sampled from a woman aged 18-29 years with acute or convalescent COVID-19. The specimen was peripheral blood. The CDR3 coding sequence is TGTGCCAGCAGTTTTAACAGTTTCTTAGATACGCAGTATTTT. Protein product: CASSFNSFLDTQYF.